The 11 T cell receptor beta chains below were found in one sample sequenced in a study of blood T cell repertoires in COVID-19. Measured with immunoSEQ multiplex PCR; TCRdb has only the in-frame clones, and not every one. The sample has 200,000 to 300,000 clones; approximately 90% are singletons. The sequenced sample was PBMCs or T cells enriched from blood (not recorded which). These receptors were collected from a woman aged 25 to 39 who had recovered from COVID-19.

This clone was recorded only once. J is TRBJ1-1 and V is TRBV10-3; 8 bases are shared with TRBD1. V trimming: 4 bases; J trimming: 0 bases; junction bases outside the gene matches: 7. The CDR3 runs to 16 residues. The V gene's germline CDR1 is ENHRY and CDR2 SYGVKD. The CDR3: CAISAPRDRLNTEAFF. In DNA, the CDR3 is TGTGCCATCAGTGCGCCCCGGGACAGGTTGAACACTGAAGCTTTCTTT.

In its sample, this clone was seen a few times. The chain has TRBV28 and TRBJ1-2, with D uncertain. The CDR3 is made up of 14 amino acids. Germline CDR1 is MDHEN and CDR2 is SYDVKM. Trimming left V 3 bases short and J 4 bases short, with 12 bases between. The CDR3: CASSFVQVTYGYTF. CDR3 nucleotides: TGTGCCAGCAGTTTCGTCCAGGTAACCTATGGCTACACCTTC.

The chain couples TRBV4-3 to TRBJ1-1; D remains ambiguous. V was trimmed by 0 bases and J by 1 base, leaving 3 bases between them. From germline, CDR1 is LGHNA and CDR2 YSLEER. The CDR3 totals 13 residues. The CDR3 sequence is CASSQDKNTEAFF. Written as DNA, the CDR3 is TGCGCCAGCAGCCAAGACAAGAACACTGAAGCTTTCTTT.

This chain links TRBV18 with TRBJ2-1; 12 nucleotides agree with TRBD2. The CDR3 extends over 18 amino acids. Germline V gene data show CDR1 as KGHSH and CDR2 as LQKENI. Germline trimming cut 1 base from V and 0 bases from J; bases unmatched to any gene: 4. The CDR3 nucleotides are TGTGCCAGCTCACCACGAATGACTAGCGGGAGCTCCTACAATGAGCAGTTCTTC. Amino acids: CASSPRMTSGSSYNEQFF. The whole variable domain, remainder taken from reference TRBV18 and TRBJ2-1, is NAGVMQNPRHLVRRRGQEARLRCSPMKGHSHVYWYRQLPEEGLKFMVYLQKENIIDESGMPKERFSAEFPKEGPSILRIQQVVRGDSAAYFCASSPRMTSGSSYNEQFFGPGTRLTVL.

This clone has a single count. Other DNA sequences within the sample encode an identical CDR3. CDR3 residues: CASSLSGSNEQFF. Written as DNA, the CDR3 is TGTGCCAGCAGCTTATCGGGTTCCAATGAGCAGTTCTTC. The chain has TRBV7-3 and TRBJ2-1; D remains unclear. The V gene lost 2 bases and the J gene lost 6 bases, with 8 bases spanning the gap. The CDR3 extends over 13 amino acids. Germline CDR1 reads SGHTA; CDR2 reads FQGTGA.

The chain joins TRBV28 to TRBJ1-5; D not resolved. CDR1 is MDHEN and CDR2 is SYDVKM in the germline V gene. V lost 5 bases, J lost 6 bases, and 14 bases lay in between. CDR3 length equals 14 residues. Here the CDR3 DNA reads TGTGCCAGCAGTCACACCCCCGGGATTCAGCCCCAGCATTTT. Its protein is CASSHTPGIQPQHF.

Only one count was recorded for this clone. The chain carries TRBV7-2 and TRBJ1-2; D is unresolved. V shed 6 bases and J shed 8 bases, with 13 bases lying between them. This CDR3 has 12 residues. Germline CDR1 SGHTA, CDR2 FQGNSA. The CDR3 DNA sequence: TGTGCCAGCAGTCTGGGAGGAATCGGCTACACCTTC. Translation: CASSLGGIGYTF.

This clone turned up a few times. V and J are TRBV29-1 and TRBJ1-2; D might be TRBD1 (5 bases). Germline V gene sequence: CDR1 SQVTM, CDR2 ANQGSEA. Between the trimmed V and J ends, which lost 3 bases and 6 bases, there was a span of 17 bases. This CDR3 contains 14 residues. CDR3 loop: CSVEVGGRGDGYTF. The CDR3 bases are TGCAGCGTTGAGGTGGGGGGAAGGGGCGATGGCTACACCTTC.

This chain connects TRBV7-2 to TRBJ1-6; a possible D gene is TRBD1 (5 bases). The CDR3 runs 14 residues. Per the germline V gene, CDR1 is SGHTA and CDR2 is FQGNSA. V lost 5 bases, J lost 9 bases, and 14 bases lay in between. The CDR3 is CASSAQGKVSPLHF. The CDR3 coding sequence is TGTGCCAGCAGCGCCCAGGGTAAAGTTTCACCCCTCCACTTT.

This chain joins TRBV20-1 and TRBJ1-1; D is possibly TRBD1 (6 bases). Per the germline V gene, CDR1 is DFQATT and CDR2 is SNEGSKA (reference sequence). V was cut by 3 bases and J by 0 bases, with 17 bases left in between. The CDR3 extends over 16 amino acids. The CDR3 reads CSASNPQGIVNTEAFF. DNA for the CDR3: TGCAGTGCTAGTAATCCACAGGGTATTGTGAACACTGAAGCTTTCTTT.

The genes are TRBV19 and TRBJ2-2, with D possibly matching TRBD1 (6 bases). The V gene's germline CDR1 is LNHDA and CDR2 SQIVND (reference sequence). This CDR3 region has 14 residues. V shed 3 bases and J shed 8 bases, with 13 bases lying between them. CDR3 sequence: CASSIYRAGGELFF. The CDR3 nucleotides read TGTGCCAGTAGTATTTACAGGGCGGGTGGGGAGCTGTTTTTT.